Presented here are 21 T cell receptor beta chains from one specimen sequenced in a study of spatial heterogeneity in lung cancer. Time point denoted: sample taken at primary tumor resection. Study outcomes and limitations: Expanded intratumoral alpha and beta TCR counts tracked tumor mutation counts.

No antigen has been assigned to these receptors. TCRdb processed the 5' RACE reads anew with MiXCR; each CDR3 protein has one entry. The top ten clones hold 7.7% of a sample with about 24,000 distinct CDR3 sequences, around 8.5% of them seen once. This material consisted of lung tumor tissue, taken at surgery. The receptor set was obtained from a male donor with early-stage non-small cell lung cancer.

In its sample, this clonotype was seen many times. CDR3 sequence (DNA): TGTGCCAGCAGCCCGATGACAGCCAGGTTGACTTTCTTT. It translates to CASSPMTARLTFF. The chain carries TRBV5-6 and TRBJ1-1; D is possibly TRBD1 (5 bases). There are 13 residues in the CDR3. V was cut by 4 bases and J by 12 bases, with 19 bases left in between. CDR1 is SGHDT, CDR2 YYEEEE, per germline.

Ten or more counts support this clonotype. The V call is TRBV4-1, the J call TRBJ2-1; D unresolved. Germline loops: CDR1 MGHRA, CDR2 YSYEKL. Trimming removed 4 bases from V and 8 bases from J, with 21 bases in between. CDR3 length: 16 residues. The CDR3 loop is CASSPSFQYVTDEQFF. CDR3 nucleotides: TGCGCCAGCAGCCCCTCTTTTCAGTATGTTACCGATGAGCAGTTCTTC.

The chain links TRBV18 to TRBJ2-7; 11 nucleotides line up with TRBD1. V lost 4 bases and J lost 4; bases outside the gene matches: 6. From germline, CDR1 is KGHSH and CDR2 LQKENI. The CDR3 covers 15 residues. This chain's CDR3 is CASSRTGTGGYEQYF. CDR3 DNA: TGTGCCAGCTCACGGACCGGGACAGGGGGATACGAGCAGTACTTC.

This clonotype has ten or more counts. This chain links TRBV15 with TRBJ2-1; D may be TRBD1 or TRBD2 (5 bases each). V lost 8 bases and J lost 2, with 16 bases in between. This CDR3 has 15 residues. Germline values: CDR1 LNHNV, CDR2 YYDKDF (reference sequence). CDR3 protein: CATSSRGATYNEQFF. Written as DNA, the CDR3 is TGTGCCACCTCGTCGAGAGGGGCGACCTACAATGAGCAGTTCTTC.

This clonotype was detected many times. This chain links TRBV20-1 with TRBJ2-7; maybe TRBD1 (6 bases). V was trimmed by 0 bases and J by 8 bases, leaving 14 bases between them. The germline CDR1 and CDR2 sequences are DFQATT and SNEGSKA (reference sequence). This CDR3 is 13 amino acids long. The DNA of the CDR3 is TGCAGTGCTAGAGATTACGTGGGGGCCAAGCAGTACTTC. This codes for CSARDYVGAKQYF.

This clonotype was detected ten times or more. The rearrangement joins TRBV12-3 or TRBV12-4 to TRBJ2-1; no firm D call. Trimming removed 2 bases at V and 4 bases at J, with 6 bases between. CDR3 length: 13 amino acids. The CDR3 region has the DNA TGTGCCAGCAGTTTAAGGCAGTACAATGAGCAGTTCTTC. The encoded protein is CASSLRQYNEQFF.

J is TRBJ2-3 and V is TRBV5-1; 8 positions agree with TRBD2. From germline, CDR1 is SGHRS and CDR2 YFSETQ. This CDR3 spans 16 amino acids. V dropped 10 bases and J dropped 2; count of bases not matched to a gene: 15. CDR3 coding DNA: TGCGCCTGCTCTATTTCCGGGACTAGGAACACAGATACGCAGTATTTT. Protein product: CACSISGTRNTDTQYF.

The chain links TRBV6-1 to TRBJ1-5; D remains unclear. The length of the CDR3 is 13 residues. Germline CDR1 is MNHNS and CDR2 is SASEGT. The V and J ends lost 6 bases and 4 bases respectively, with 10 bases between them. The CDR3, as DNA: TGTGCCAGCAGACCGGGGTATAATCAGCCCCAGCATTTT. Encoded protein: CASRPGYNQPQHF.

This clonotype was observed many times. The J gene is TRBJ1-2, the V gene TRBV6-5; 7 bases fit TRBD1. Unmatched junction bases numbered 11, after V lost 2 bases and J lost 5 bases. This CDR3 is 16 amino acids long. The germline V gene encodes CDR1 MNHEY and CDR2 SVGAGI. The CDR3 DNA reads TGTGCCAGCAGTTACCTGGCAAAGGGGGCTCGGTATGGCTACACCTTC. It is translated as CASSYLAKGARYGYTF.

This clonotype is labeled medium-sized. V is TRBV24-1 and J is TRBJ2-1; the match to TRBD1 covers 9 bases. This CDR3 has 16 amino acids. With V trimmed by 2 bases and J by 6 bases, 7 bases remained unmatched. Germline loops: CDR1 KGHDR, CDR2 SFDVKD. The CDR3 sequence: CATSDSGTGRVNEQFF. CDR3 in DNA: TGTGCCACCAGTGATTCCGGGACAGGGAGGGTCAATGAGCAGTTCTTC.

This clonotype appeared a few times. This chain connects TRBV11-3 to TRBJ2-3; 7 positions agree with TRBD1. The V gene end was trimmed by 0 bases and the J gene end by 5 bases; junction bases not matched to a gene: 2. Germline V CDR1 and CDR2: SGHNT, YENEEA. CDR3 size: 14 residues. CDR3 sequence (DNA): TGTGCCAGCAGCTTAGAACAGGGGCAAGATACGCAGTATTTT. It translates to CASSLEQGQDTQYF.

The sample holds many counts of this clonotype. V usage is TRBV4-3 and J usage is TRBJ2-1; TRBD2 matches 11 bases. The CDR3 has 18 amino acids. V lost 3 bases, J lost 8 bases, and 15 bases stayed unmatched. Germline V gene sequence: CDR1 LGHNA, CDR2 YSLEER. The CDR3 sequence: CASSQGLALAGGSDEQFF. CDR3 nucleotides: TGCGCCAGCAGCCAGGGCCTGGCCCTAGCGGGAGGTTCGGATGAGCAGTTCTTC.

This clonotype was picked up many times. V and J are TRBV6-6 and TRBJ1-1; D is undetermined. CDR1 and CDR2 from the germline V gene are MNHNY and SVGAGI (reference sequence). This CDR3 has 13 residues. The ends were cut back, 10 bases at V and 1 base at J, with 13 bases in the middle. The CDR3 region is CATAEVSNTEAFF. Written as DNA, the CDR3 is TGTGCCACAGCGGAAGTGTCGAACACTGAAGCTTTCTTT.

V gene TRBV6-2 or TRBV6-3 combines with J gene TRBJ2-1; D perhaps matches TRBD1 (5 bases). CDR1 MNHEY and CDR2 SVGEGT come from the germline V gene. The CDR3 runs 15 residues. V lost 6 bases and J 3 bases, leaving 15 bases between the germline ends. The CDR3, as DNA: TGTGCCAGCAGCCGACAGTCACTATACTACAATGAGCAGTTCTTC. Its translation: CASSRQSLYYNEQFF.

This clonotype was seen many times. The chain is built from TRBV12-3 or TRBV12-4 and TRBJ2-2, with a possible D match to TRBD2 (6 bases). V lost 8 bases and J lost 5, with 12 bases in between. The CDR3 contains 13 residues. The CDR3 reads CASRLVRTGELFF. CDR3 sequence (DNA): TGTGCCAGCCGACTAGTTCGGACCGGGGAGCTGTTTTTT.

A note on this clonotype: This clone may be a read error of a much larger clone one base away. The chain is built from TRBV6-5 and TRBJ1-2, with D unclear. Germline CDR1 is MNHEY and CDR2 is SVGAGI. The CDR3 runs to 16 residues. V lost 7 bases, J lost 2 bases, and 20 bases lay in between. This CDR3 is CASNSPLRAGNYGYTF. The CDR3 nucleotides are TGTGCCAGCAACTCCCCGTTGAGGGCCGGGAACTATGGCTACACCTTC.

By proportion, this clonotype is medium-sized. The CDR3 sequence is CASWASGTQYF. CDR3 nucleotides: TGTGCCAGCTGGGCCTCGGGGACCCAGTACTTC. The gene calls are TRBV28 and TRBJ2-5; no clear D. The V gene lost 8 bases and the J gene lost 7 bases, with 11 bases spanning the gap. Germline V gene sequence: CDR1 MDHEN, CDR2 SYDVKM. The CDR3 spans 11 residues.

This clonotype was counted many times. V and J are TRBV4-2 and TRBJ2-1, with 8 nucleotides matching TRBD2. Trimming at V came to 4 bases and at J to 6 bases, leaving 11 bases not matched to a gene. Germline CDR1 and CDR2: LGHNA and YNFKEQ. The CDR3 runs to 16 residues. The CDR3 sequence is CASSPVAREVINEQFF. CDR3 sequence (DNA): TGTGCCAGCAGCCCCGTCGCGCGGGAGGTCATCAATGAGCAGTTCTTC.

This clonotype was seen ten or more times. The chain is built from TRBV7-3 and TRBJ2-2, with 16 bases that match TRBD2. Germline assignment: CDR1 SGHTA and CDR2 FQGTGA. The CDR3 is made up of 17 amino acids. V shed 5 bases and J 7 bases; nucleotides not matched to a gene: 7. CDR3 bases: TGTGCCAGCAGCCAACAGGGACTAGCGGGAGGGTACGGGGAGCTGTTTTTT. Translation gives CASSQQGLAGGYGELFF. Drawing the rest from reference TRBV7-3 and TRBJ2-2, the complete variable domain is GAGVSQTPSNKVTEKGKYVELRCDPISGHTALYWYRQSLGQGPEFLIYFQGTGAADDSGLPNDRFFAVRPEGSVSTLKIQRTERGDSAVYLCASSQQGLAGGYGELFFGEGSRLTVL.

This clonotype was recorded at least ten times. This chain connects TRBV5-1 to TRBJ2-3; D possibly corresponds to TRBD1 (6 bases). CDR3 length: 14 residues. Germline V gene sequence: CDR1 SGHRS, CDR2 YFSETQ. Trimming removed 3 bases from V and 0 bases from J, with 8 bases in between. CDR3 amino acids: CASSSGVSTDTQYF. The CDR3 nucleotides are TGCGCCAGCAGCTCAGGGGTTAGCACAGATACGCAGTATTTT.

This clonotype has a count of ten or more. The chain combines TRBV29-1 with TRBJ1-3; 7 positions match TRBD1. This CDR3 has 16 amino acids. Germline CDR1 and CDR2: SQVTM and ANQGSEA. Losses at the gene ends were 6 bases for V and 0 bases for J; bases not matched to a gene: 11. CDR3 in amino acids: CSVGGRDSNSGNTIYF. The CDR3, as DNA: TGCAGCGTGGGAGGGCGGGACAGCAACTCTGGAAACACCATATATTTT. Full variable domain (missing parts from reference TRBV29-1 and TRBJ1-3): SAVISQKPSRDICQRGTSLTIQCQVDSQVTMMFWYRQQPGQSLTLIATANQGSEATYESGFVIDKFPISRPNLTFSTLTVSNMSPEDSSIYLCSVGGRDSNSGNTIYFGEGSWLTVV.